This TCR beta chain was sequenced during a study of T cell changes during pregnancy in multiple sclerosis. Profiled with immunoSEQ multiplex PCR; TCRdb holds only in-frame clones, not every one. The profile covers about 50,000 clones, with about nine tenths appearing a single time and 0.61% taken by the ten largest. The CDR3 runs 13 residues. CDR1 and CDR2 (germline): MNHNS, SASEGT. Trimming removed 6 bases from V and 8 bases from J, with 16 bases in between. Sequences were derived from CD4+ T cells from peripheral blood mononuclear cells, sampled after pregnancy. The V gene is TRBV6-1, the J gene TRBJ1-2; D possibly corresponds to TRBD1 (5 bases). This TCR was recovered from a female donor in good health, enrolled as a control in a pregnancy study. The CDR3 DNA sequence: TGTGCCAGCAGAAACCAGGGTTCCGGAGGCTACACCTTC. This gives the protein CASRNQGSGGYTF.